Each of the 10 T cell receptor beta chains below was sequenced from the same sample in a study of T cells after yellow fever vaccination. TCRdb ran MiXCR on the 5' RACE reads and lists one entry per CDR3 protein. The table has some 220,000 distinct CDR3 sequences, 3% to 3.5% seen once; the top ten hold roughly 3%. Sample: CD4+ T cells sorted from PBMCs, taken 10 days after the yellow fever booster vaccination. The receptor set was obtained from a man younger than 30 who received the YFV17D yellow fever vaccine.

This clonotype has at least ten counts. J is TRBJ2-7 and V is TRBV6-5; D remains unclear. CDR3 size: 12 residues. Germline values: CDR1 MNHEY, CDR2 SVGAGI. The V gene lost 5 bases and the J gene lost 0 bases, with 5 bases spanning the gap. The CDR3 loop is CASSSLSYEQYF. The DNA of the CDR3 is TGTGCCAGCAGTAGCCTCTCCTACGAGCAGTACTTC.

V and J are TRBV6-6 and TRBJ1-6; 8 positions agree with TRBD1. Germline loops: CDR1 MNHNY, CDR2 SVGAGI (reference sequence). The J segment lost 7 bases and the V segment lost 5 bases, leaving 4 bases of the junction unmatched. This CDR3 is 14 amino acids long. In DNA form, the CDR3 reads TGTGCCAGCAGTCCCCGGACAGGGAATTCACCCCTCCACTTT. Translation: CASSPRTGNSPLHF.

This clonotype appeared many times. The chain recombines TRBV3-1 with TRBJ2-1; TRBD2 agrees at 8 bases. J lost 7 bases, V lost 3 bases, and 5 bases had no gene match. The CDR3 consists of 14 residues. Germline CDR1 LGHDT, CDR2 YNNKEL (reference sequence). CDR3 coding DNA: TGTGCCAGCAGCCAGCGGGGGGCCGGGAATGAGCAGTTCTTC. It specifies CASSQRGAGNEQFF.

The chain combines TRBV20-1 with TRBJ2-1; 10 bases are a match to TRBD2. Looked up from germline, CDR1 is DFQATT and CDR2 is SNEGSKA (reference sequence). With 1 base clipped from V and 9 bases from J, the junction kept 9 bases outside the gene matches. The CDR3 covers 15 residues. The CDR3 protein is CSARATSGGASEQFF. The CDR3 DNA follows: TGCAGTGCTAGAGCCACGAGCGGGGGGGCCAGTGAGCAGTTCTTC.

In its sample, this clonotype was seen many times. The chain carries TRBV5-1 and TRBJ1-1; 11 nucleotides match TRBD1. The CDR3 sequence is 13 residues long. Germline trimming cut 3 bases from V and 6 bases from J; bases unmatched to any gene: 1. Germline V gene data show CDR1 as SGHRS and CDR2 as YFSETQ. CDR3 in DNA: TGCGCCAGCAGCTGGGGACAGGGGGCTGAAGCTTTCTTT. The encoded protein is CASSWGQGAEAFF.

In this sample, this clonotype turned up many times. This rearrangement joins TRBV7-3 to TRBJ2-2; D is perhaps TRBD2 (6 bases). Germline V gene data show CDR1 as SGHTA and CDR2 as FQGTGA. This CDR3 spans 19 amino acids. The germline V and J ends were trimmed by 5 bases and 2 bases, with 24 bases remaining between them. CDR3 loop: CASSPRRTRSSVNTGELFF. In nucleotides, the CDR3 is TGTGCCAGCAGCCCGCGGCGGACGCGCTCTAGCGTTAACACCGGGGAGCTGTTTTTT.

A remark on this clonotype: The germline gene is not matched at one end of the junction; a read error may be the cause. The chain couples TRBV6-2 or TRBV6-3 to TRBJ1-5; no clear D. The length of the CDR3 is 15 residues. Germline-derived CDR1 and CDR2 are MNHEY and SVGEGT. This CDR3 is CASSYSQVSYQPQHF. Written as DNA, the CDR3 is TGTGCCAGCAGTTACTCGCAAGTTAGCTATCAGCCCCAGCATTTT.

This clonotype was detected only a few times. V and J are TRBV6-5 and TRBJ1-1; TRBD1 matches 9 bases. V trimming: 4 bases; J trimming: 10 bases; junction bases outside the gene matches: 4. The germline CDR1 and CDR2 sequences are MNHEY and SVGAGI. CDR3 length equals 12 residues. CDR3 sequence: CASSSTDRGAFF. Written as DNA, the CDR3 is TGTGCCAGCAGTTCCACGGACAGGGGAGCTTTCTTT.

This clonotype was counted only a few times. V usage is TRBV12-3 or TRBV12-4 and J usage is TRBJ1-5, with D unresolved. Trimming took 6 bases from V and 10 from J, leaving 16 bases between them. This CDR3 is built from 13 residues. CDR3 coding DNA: TGTGCCAGCAGGAACAGTGACGGTGGACCCCAGCATTTT. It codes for CASRNSDGGPQHF.

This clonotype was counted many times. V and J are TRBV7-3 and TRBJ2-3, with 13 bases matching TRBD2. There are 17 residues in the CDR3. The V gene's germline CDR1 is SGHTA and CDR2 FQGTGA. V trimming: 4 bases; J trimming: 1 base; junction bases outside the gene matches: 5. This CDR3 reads CASSSGGLAGGTDTQYF. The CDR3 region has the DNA TGTGCCAGCAGCTCGGGAGGACTAGCGGGGGGCACAGATACGCAGTATTTT.